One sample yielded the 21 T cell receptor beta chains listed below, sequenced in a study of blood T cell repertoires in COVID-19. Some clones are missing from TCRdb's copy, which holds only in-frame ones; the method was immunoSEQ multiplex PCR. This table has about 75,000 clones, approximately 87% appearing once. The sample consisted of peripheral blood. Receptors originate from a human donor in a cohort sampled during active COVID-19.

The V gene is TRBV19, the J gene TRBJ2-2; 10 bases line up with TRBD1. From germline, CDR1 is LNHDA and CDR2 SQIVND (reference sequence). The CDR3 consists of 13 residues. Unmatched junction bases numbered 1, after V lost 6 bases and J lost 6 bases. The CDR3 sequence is CASRTGGPGELFF. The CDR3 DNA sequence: TGTGCCAGTAGGACAGGGGGCCCCGGGGAGCTGTTTTTT.

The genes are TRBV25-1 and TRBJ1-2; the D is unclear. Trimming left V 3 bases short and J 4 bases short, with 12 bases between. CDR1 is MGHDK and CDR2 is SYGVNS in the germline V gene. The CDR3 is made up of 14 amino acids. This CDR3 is CASSDVQAFYGYTF. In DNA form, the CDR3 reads TGTGCCAGCAGTGATGTGCAAGCCTTCTATGGCTACACCTTC.

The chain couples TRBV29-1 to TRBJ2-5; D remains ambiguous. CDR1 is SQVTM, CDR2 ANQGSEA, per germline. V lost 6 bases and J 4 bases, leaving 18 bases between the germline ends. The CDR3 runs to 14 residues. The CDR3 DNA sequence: TGCAGCGTCGTAAATCACTTGGTCGGAGAGACCCAGTACTTC. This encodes CSVVNHLVGETQYF.

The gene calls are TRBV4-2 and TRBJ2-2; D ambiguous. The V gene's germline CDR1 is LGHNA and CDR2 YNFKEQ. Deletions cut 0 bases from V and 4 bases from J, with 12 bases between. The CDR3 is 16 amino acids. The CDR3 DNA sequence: TGTGCCAGCAGCCAAGATTCCCGCGTATCCACCGGGGAGCTGTTTTTT. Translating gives CASSQDSRVSTGELFF.

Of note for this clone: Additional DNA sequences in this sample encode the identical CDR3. CDR3 sequence (DNA): TGTGCCAGTAGCCAACAGGTGCGAGGAAATGAGGCTTTCTTT. Its translation: CASSQQVRGNEAFF. This chain joins TRBV19 and TRBJ1-1; D is perhaps TRBD1 (5 bases). The V gene lost 6 bases and the J gene lost 11 bases, with 22 bases spanning the gap. There are 14 residues in the CDR3. Germline V gives CDR1 LNHDA, CDR2 SQIVND (reference sequence).

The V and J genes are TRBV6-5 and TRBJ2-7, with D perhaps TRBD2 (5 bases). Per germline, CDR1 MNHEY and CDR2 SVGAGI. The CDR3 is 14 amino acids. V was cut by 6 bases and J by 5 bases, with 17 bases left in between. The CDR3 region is CASSRSSSPHEQYF. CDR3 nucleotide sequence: TGTGCCAGCAGCCGATCATCTAGCCCCCACGAGCAGTACTTC.

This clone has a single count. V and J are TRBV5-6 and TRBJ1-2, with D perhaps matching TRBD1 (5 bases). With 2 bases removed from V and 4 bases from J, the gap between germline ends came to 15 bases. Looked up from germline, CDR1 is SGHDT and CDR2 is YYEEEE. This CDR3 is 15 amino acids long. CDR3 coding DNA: TGTGCCAGCAGCTTTGTTGGGACTGACTCCTATGGCTACACCTTC. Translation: CASSFVGTDSYGYTF.

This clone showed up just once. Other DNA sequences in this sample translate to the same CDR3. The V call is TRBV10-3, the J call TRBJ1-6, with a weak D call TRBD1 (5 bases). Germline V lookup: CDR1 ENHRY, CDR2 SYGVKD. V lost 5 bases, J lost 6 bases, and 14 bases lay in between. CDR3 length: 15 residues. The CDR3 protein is CAISMGLPGNSPLHF. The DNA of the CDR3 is TGTGCCATCAGTATGGGACTGCCCGGTAATTCACCCCTCCACTTT.

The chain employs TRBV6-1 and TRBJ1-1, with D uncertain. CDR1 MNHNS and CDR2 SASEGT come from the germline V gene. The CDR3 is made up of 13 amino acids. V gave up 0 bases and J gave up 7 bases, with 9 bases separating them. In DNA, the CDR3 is TGTGCCAGCAGTGAAGCGACGAGGAGTGAAGCTTTCTTT. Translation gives CASSEATRSEAFF.

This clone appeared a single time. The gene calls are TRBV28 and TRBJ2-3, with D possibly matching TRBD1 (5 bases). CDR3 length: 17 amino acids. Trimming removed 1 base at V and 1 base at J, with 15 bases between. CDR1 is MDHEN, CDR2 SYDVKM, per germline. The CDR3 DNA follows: TGTGCCAGCAGTTTATCCGATCCGGGCAGGGGCACAGATACGCAGTATTTT. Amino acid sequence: CASSLSDPGRGTDTQYF.

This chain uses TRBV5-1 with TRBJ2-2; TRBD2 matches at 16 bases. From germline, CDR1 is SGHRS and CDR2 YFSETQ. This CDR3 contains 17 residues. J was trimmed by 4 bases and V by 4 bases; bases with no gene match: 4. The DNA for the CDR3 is TGCGCCAGCAGCCCGGGACTAGCGGGAGGGGGCACCGGGGAGCTGTTTTTT. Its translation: CASSPGLAGGGTGELFF.

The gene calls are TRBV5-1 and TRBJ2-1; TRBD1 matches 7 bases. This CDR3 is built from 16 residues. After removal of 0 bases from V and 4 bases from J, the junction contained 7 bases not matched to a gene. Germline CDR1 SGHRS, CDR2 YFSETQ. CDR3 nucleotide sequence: TGCGCCAGCAGCTTGGCGGGGACAGTTCAATACAATGAGCAGTTCTTC. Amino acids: CASSLAGTVQYNEQFF.

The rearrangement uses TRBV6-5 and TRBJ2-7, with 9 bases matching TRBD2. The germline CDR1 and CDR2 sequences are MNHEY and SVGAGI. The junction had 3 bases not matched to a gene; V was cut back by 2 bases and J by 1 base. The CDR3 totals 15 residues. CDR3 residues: CASSYVAGASYEQYF. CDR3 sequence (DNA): TGTGCCAGCAGTTACGTAGCGGGAGCGTCCTACGAGCAGTACTTC.

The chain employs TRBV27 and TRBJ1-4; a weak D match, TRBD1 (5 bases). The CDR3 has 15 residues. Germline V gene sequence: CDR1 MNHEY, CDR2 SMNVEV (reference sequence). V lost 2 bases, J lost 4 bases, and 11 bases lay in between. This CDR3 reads CASSLMVGGNEKLFF. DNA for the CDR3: TGTGCCAGCAGTTTAATGGTGGGGGGTAATGAAAAACTGTTTTTT. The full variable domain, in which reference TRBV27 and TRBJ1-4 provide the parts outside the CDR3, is EAQVTQNPRYLITVTGKKLTVTCSQNMNHEYMSWYRQDPGLGLRQIYYSMNVEVTDKGDVPEGYKVSRKEKRNFPLILESPSPNQTSLYFCASSLMVGGNEKLFFGSGTQLSVL.

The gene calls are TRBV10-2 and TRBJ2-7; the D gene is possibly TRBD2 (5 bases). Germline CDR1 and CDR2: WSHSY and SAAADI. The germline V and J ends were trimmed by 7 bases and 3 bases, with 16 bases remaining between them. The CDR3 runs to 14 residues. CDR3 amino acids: CASTQAVGSYEQYF. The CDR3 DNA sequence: TGCGCCAGCACCCAAGCGGTGGGAAGCTACGAGCAGTACTTC.

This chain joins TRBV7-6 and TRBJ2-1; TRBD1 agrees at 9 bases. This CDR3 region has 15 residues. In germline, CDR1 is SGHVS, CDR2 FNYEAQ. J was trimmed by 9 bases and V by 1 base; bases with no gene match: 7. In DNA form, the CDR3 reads TGTGCCAGCAGCTTAGGAGGACAGGGGTTCTCTGAGCAGTTCTTC. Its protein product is CASSLGGQGFSEQFF.

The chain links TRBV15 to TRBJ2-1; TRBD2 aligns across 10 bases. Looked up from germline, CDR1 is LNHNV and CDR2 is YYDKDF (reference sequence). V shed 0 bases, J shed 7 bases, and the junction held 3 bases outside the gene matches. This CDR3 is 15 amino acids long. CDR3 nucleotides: TGTGCCACCAGCAGAGAATATAGCGGGAGGAATGAGCAGTTCTTC. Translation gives CATSREYSGRNEQFF.

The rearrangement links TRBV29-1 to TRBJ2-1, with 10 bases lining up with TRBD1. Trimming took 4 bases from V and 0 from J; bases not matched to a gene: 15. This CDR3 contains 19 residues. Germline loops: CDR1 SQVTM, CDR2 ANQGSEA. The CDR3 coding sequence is TGCAGCGTTGCCCTATCGGGACAGGGGTTAAGGAGCTCCTACAATGAGCAGTTCTTC. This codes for CSVALSGQGLRSSYNEQFF.

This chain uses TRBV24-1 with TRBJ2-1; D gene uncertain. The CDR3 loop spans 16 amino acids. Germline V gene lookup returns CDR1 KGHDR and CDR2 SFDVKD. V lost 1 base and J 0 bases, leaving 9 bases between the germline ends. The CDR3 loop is CATSDLTYSSYNEQFF. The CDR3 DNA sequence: TGTGCCACCAGTGATTTAACGTATAGCTCCTACAATGAGCAGTTCTTC.

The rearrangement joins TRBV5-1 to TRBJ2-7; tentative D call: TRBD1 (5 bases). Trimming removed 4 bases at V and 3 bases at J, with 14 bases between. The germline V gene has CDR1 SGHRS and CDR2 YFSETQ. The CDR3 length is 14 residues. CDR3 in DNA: TGCGCCAGCAGCCCGGCTCAGGGTTTCTACGAGCAGTACTTC. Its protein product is CASSPAQGFYEQYF.

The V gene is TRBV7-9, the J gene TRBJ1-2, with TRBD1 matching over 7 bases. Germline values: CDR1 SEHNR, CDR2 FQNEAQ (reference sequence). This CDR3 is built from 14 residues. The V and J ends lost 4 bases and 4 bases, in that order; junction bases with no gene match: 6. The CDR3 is CASSSRGQSYGYTF. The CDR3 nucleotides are TGTGCCAGCAGCTCGAGGGGACAGAGCTATGGCTACACCTTC.